This T cell receptor (beta chain) was recorded in a study of circulating CD8 cells and anti-PD-1 response in melanoma. Sorting of live CD3+CD8+TCRalphabeta+ cells by PD-1 and/or TIGIT gave four subsets. In regard to this clonotype: A junction end diverges from the germline sequence, so it may reflect a read error.

Using 15 ng of total RNA, TCR libraries were made with the QIAseq Immune Repertoire TCR panel. TCRdb analysed the reads with MiXCR anew, one entry per CDR3 protein. The sample shows approximately 600 distinct CDR3 sequences, 8.5% to 10% of them seen only once. The CDR3 consists of 16 residues. CDR1 and CDR2 (germline): SGDLS, YYNGEE. The genes are TRBV9 and TRBJ2-1, with a weak D call TRBD1 (6 bases). The TCR comes from a human donor with melanoma. Here the sequenced sample was CD8+ T cells from PBMCs, taken at baseline or after one month of anti-PD-1 therapy (not recorded which). CDR3 sequence: CAGSVEDSSVGDEQFF. CDR3 nucleotides: TGTGCCGGCAGCGTAGAGGACAGCTCTGTCGGCGATGAGCAGTTCTTC.